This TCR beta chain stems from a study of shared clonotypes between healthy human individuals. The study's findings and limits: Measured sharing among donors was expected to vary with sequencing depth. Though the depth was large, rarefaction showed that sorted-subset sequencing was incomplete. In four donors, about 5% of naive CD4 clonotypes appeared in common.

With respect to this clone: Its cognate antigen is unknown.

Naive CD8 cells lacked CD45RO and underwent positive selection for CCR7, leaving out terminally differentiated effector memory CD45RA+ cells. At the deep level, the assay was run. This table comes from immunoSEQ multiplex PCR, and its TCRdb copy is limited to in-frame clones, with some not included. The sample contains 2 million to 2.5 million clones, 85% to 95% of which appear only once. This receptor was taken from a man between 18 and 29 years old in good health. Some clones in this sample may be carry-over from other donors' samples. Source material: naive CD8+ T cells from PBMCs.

DNA of the CDR3: TGTGCCAGCAGCCCTCGGACAGGGGGGGGCGAGCAGTACTTC. This translates into CASSPRTGGGEQYF. The chain combines TRBV9 with TRBJ2-7; 10 bases align to TRBD1. V lost 4 bases, J lost 6 bases, and 7 bases stayed unmatched. The CDR3 length is 14 residues. Germline assignment: CDR1 SGDLS and CDR2 YYNGEE.